This T cell receptor beta chain was obtained from a study of long-term antiretroviral therapy in people with HIV. Study-wide findings and caveats: The clones with expansion before ART were dominant in the repertoire at all time points. Versus controls, repertoires in people with HIV had narrower CDR3 length ranges.

This CDR3 has 16 residues. Germline V gene lookup returns CDR1 SGDLS and CDR2 YYNGEE. Trimming removed 1 base from V and 5 bases from J; junction bases left unmatched: 9. The immunoSEQ assay was v3.0, run at survey level. Generated by immunoSEQ multiplex PCR, the TCRdb table keeps only in-frame clones and is missing some. The sample holds 30,000 to 40,000 clones; around 85% are singletons and the top ten take about 10%. Notes on this clone: Its antigen is unknown.

This chain connects TRBV9 to TRBJ1-2; 9 bases are shared with TRBD1. This sequence originates from a man aged 18 to 29 with HIV. Source: unsorted PBMCs, taken 2.2 years after starting antiretroviral therapy. CDR3 in DNA: TGTGCCAGCAGCGTACAAAGGACAGGGGACGGGTATGGCTACACCTTC. Its protein is CASSVQRTGDGYGYTF.